One and the same sample provided the 10 T cell receptor beta chains below, sequenced in a study of cytomegalovirus exposure and HLA in healthy donors. The PCR ran on 60 Vbeta and 13 Jbeta primers. Method: immunoSEQ multiplex PCR; TCRdb's copy keeps in-frame clones and lacks some. The repertoire has fewer than 200,000 clones, around 72% of them found once; the top ten carry approximately 1.5%. Sequenced: PBMCs. The receptors were gathered from a man in his fifties or sixties in good health and CMV-seronegative.

This clone came up a few times. The chain combines TRBV2 with TRBJ1-1; D gene unclear. Per germline, CDR1 SNHLY and CDR2 FYNNEI. V was clipped by 1 base and J by 1 base, with 4 bases between them. This CDR3 spans 13 amino acids. The CDR3 sequence: CASSEGGNTEAFF. In DNA form, the CDR3 reads TGTGCCAGCAGTGAAGGCGGGAACACTGAAGCTTTCTTT.

This chain's CDR3 is CASSLGVTNYGYTF. As DNA, the CDR3 is TGTGCCAGCAGCTTGGGAGTCACTAACTATGGCTACACCTTC. This chain connects TRBV7-2 to TRBJ1-2, with no clear D. The CDR3 extends over 14 amino acids. V lost 3 bases and J 0 bases, leaving 8 bases between the germline ends. Germline assignment: CDR1 SGHTA and CDR2 FQGNSA.

The gene calls are TRBV11-2 and TRBJ1-2; TRBD1 matches 9 bases. V dropped 3 bases and J dropped 5; count of bases not matched to a gene: 1. The length of the CDR3 is 13 residues. Germline CDR1 reads SGHAT; CDR2 reads FQNNGV. The CDR3 loop reads CASSLDRGYGYTF. In DNA form, the CDR3 reads TGTGCCAGCAGCTTGGACAGGGGTTATGGCTACACCTTC.

Only a few counts were recorded for this clone. This sequence joins TRBV7-6 and TRBJ1-2; D remains ambiguous. V shed 1 base and J shed 8 bases, with 11 bases lying between them. The CDR3 is 13 amino acids. CDR1 is SGHVS and CDR2 is FNYEAQ in the germline V gene. DNA of the CDR3: TGTGCCAGCAGCTTAGGAGGCTTCGGGGGCTACACCTTC. Translated, it gives CASSLGGFGGYTF.

The sample holds a few counts of this clone. V is TRBV19 and J is TRBJ1-2; D may be TRBD1 (5 bases). The germline gives CDR1 LNHDA, CDR2 SQIVND (reference sequence). The CDR3 length is 14 residues. Between the trimmed V and J ends, which lost 3 bases and 3 bases, there was a span of 11 bases. The CDR3 is CASSMVRGHYGYTF. DNA for the CDR3: TGTGCCAGTAGTATGGTGCGGGGCCACTATGGCTACACCTTC.

The chain employs TRBV19 and TRBJ1-5, with unresolved D. V lost 0 bases, J lost 4 bases, and 4 bases lay in between. The CDR3 contains 13 residues. Germline V gene lookup returns CDR1 LNHDA and CDR2 SQIVND (reference sequence). CDR3 protein: CASSIERNQPQHF. The CDR3 DNA is TGTGCCAGTAGTATAGAGCGGAATCAGCCCCAGCATTTT.

This sequence joins TRBV27 and TRBJ2-7; D perhaps matches TRBD1 (5 bases). Trimming removed 2 bases at V and 1 base at J, with 9 bases between. CDR3 length equals 14 residues. In germline, CDR1 is MNHEY, CDR2 SMNVEV (reference sequence). CDR3 in amino acids: CASSLGRDSYEQYF. CDR3 DNA: TGTGCCAGCAGTTTAGGCAGGGATTCCTACGAGCAGTACTTC.

V and J are TRBV6-1 and TRBJ1-3; 7 bases map to TRBD1. After removal of 7 bases from V and 5 bases from J, the junction contained 8 bases not matched to a gene. This CDR3 contains 14 residues. CDR1 MNHNS and CDR2 SASEGT come from the germline V gene. The DNA of the CDR3 is TGTGCCAGCATGAATCCGGGACAGAGAAACACCATATATTTT. This translates into CASMNPGQRNTIYF.

This chain joins TRBV6-1 and TRBJ1-5; D is possibly TRBD1 (6 bases). Germline V gene lookup returns CDR1 MNHNS and CDR2 SASEGT. There are 16 residues in the CDR3. The ends were cut back, 3 bases at V and 4 bases at J, with 16 bases in the middle. The DNA for the CDR3 is TGTGCCAGCAGTGACCAGGGGTCGTGGGCTAATCAGCCCCAGCATTTT. Translation: CASSDQGSWANQPQHF.

This clone was detected only a few times. The chain couples TRBV13 to TRBJ1-6; 8 bases are shared with TRBD1. V lost 1 base, J lost 7 bases, and 6 bases stayed unmatched. The CDR3 is made up of 16 amino acids. The germline V gene has CDR1 PRHDT and CDR2 FYEKMQ (reference sequence). CDR3 amino acids: CASSLEPQGANSPLHF. In DNA, the CDR3 is TGTGCCAGCAGCTTAGAACCGCAGGGGGCGAATTCACCCCTCCACTTT.